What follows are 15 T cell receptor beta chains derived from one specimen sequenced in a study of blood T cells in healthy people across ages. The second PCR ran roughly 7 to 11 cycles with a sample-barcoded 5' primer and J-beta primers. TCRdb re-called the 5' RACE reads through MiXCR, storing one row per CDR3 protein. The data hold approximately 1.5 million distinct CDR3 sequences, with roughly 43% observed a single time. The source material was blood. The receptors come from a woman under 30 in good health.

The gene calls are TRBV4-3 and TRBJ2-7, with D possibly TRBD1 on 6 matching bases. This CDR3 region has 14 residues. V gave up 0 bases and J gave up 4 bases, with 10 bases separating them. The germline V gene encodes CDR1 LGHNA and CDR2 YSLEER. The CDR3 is CASSQDQGRYEQYF. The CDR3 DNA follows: TGCGCCAGCAGCCAAGATCAGGGGCGATACGAGCAGTACTTC.

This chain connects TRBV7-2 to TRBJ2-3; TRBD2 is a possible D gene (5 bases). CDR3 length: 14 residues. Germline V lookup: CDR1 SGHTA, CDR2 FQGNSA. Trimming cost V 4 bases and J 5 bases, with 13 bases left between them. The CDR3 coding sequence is TGTGCCAGCAGCTCCAGACTGGGAGAAGATACGCAGTATTTT. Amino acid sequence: CASSSRLGEDTQYF.

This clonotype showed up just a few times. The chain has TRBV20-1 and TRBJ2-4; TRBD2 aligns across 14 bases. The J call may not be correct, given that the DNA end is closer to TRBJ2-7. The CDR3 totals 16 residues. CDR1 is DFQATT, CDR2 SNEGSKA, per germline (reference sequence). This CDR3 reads CSARDLGLAGVYEQYF. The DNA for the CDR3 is TGCAGTGCTAGAGATCTGGGACTAGCGGGAGTCTACGAGCAGTACTTC.

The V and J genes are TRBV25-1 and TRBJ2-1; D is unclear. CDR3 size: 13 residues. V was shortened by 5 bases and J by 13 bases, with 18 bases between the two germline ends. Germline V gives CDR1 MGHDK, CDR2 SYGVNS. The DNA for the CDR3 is TGTGCCAGCAGTTCGTACGCAGCTGAGACCCAGTTCTTC. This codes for CASSSYAAETQFF.

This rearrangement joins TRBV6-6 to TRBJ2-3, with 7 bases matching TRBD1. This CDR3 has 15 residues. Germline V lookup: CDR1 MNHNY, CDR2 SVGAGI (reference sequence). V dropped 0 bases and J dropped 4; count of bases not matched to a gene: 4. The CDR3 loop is CASSYSIDRADTQYF. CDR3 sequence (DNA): TGTGCCAGCAGTTACTCGATAGACAGGGCAGATACGCAGTATTTT.

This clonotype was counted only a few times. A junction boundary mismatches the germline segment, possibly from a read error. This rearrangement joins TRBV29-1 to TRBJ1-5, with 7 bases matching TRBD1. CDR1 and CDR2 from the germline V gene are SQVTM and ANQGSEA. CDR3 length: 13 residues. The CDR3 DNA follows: TGCAGCGTCCAGGACAGGCTAAATCAGCCCCGGCATTTT. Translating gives CSVQDRLNQPRHF.

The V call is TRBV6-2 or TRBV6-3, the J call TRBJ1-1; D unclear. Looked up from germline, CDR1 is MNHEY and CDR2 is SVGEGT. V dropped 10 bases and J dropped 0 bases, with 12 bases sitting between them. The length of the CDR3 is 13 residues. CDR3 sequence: CATNFGMNTEAFF. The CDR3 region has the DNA TGTGCCACCAACTTTGGAATGAACACTGAAGCTTTCTTT.

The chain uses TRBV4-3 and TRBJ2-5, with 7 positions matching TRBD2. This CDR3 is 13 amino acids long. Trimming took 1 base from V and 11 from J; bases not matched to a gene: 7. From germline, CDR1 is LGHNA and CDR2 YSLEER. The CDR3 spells CASSQVLADEQYF. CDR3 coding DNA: TGCGCCAGCAGCCAAGTTCTAGCGGATGAGCAGTACTTC.

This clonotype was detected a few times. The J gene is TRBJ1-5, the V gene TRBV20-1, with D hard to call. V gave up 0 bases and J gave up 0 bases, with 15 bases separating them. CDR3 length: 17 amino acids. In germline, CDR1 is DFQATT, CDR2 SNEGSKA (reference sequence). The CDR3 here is CSARDVSGRASNQPQHF. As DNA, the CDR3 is TGCAGTGCTAGAGACGTGAGCGGCAGAGCTAGCAATCAGCCCCAGCATTTT.

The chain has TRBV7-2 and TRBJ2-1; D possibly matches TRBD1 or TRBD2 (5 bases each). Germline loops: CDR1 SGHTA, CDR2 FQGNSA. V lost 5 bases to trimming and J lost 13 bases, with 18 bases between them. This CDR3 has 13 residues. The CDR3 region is CASSKGQRGTQFF. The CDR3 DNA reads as TGTGCCAGCAGCAAGGGTCAGAGAGGGACCCAGTTCTTC.

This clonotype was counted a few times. CDR3 region: CASELDRGVDSNQPQHF. CDR3 DNA: TGCGCCAGCGAATTGGACAGGGGGGTAGATAGCAATCAGCCCCAGCATTTT. V gene TRBV10-1 combines with J gene TRBJ1-5; 10 bases align to TRBD1. The CDR3 sequence is 17 residues long. V dropped 8 bases and J dropped 0; count of bases not matched to a gene: 10. Germline V gene sequence: CDR1 WNHNN, CDR2 SYGVQD (reference sequence).

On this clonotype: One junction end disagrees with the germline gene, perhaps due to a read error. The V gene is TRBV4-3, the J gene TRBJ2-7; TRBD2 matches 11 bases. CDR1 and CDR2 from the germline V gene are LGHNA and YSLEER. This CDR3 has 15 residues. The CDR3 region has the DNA TGCGCCAGCAGCCAAAGACTAGCGGGAATAACCGAGCGGTACTTC. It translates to CASSQRLAGITERYF.

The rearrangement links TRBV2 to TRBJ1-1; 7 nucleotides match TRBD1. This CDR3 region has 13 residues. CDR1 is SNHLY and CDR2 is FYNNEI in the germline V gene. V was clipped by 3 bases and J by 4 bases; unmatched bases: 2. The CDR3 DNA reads TGTGCCAGCAGTGAGACAGGGTCCACTGAAGCTTTCTTT. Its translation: CASSETGSTEAFF. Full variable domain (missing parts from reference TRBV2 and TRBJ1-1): EPEVTQTPSHQVTQMGQEVILRCVPISNHLYFYWYRQILGQKVEFLVSFYNNEISEKSEIFDDQFSVERPDGSNFTLKIRSTKLEDSAMYFCASSETGSTEAFFGQGTRLTVV.

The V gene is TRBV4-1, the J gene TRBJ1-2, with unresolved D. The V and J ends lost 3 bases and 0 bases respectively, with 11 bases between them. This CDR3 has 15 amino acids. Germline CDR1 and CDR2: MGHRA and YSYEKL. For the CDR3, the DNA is TGCGCCAGCAGCCACCGACAAGGGTCTAACTATGGCTACACCTTC. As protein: CASSHRQGSNYGYTF.

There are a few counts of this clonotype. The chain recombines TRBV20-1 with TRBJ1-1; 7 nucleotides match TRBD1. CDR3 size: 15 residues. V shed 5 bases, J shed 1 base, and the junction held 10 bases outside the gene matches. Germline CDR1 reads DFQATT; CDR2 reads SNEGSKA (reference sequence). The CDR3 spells CSAAAGTAGNTEAFF. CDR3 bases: TGCAGTGCTGCAGCCGGGACAGCTGGGAACACTGAAGCTTTCTTT.